Below are 16 T cell receptor beta chains sequenced from a single sample in a study of lymphopenia after photon versus proton radiotherapy (dated by TCRdb to the late 2010s). Library method: the immunoSEQ multiplex PCR assay. TCRdb re-hosts the immuneACCESS table, in-frame sequences only. Its copies lack some clones; in the studies checked, an unresolved V gene accounts for under half of them, and the cause for the rest is not known. In this sample the table shows roughly 25,000 clones, more than 90% of which occur a single time. The top ten clones comprise 0.81% of the sample. This specimen consisted of peripheral blood, obtained from a patient treated with photon-based radiotherapy. These TCRs come from a woman in her forties or fifties with cholangiocarcinoma.

This sequence joins TRBV5-1 and TRBJ1-1, with TRBD1 identical over 10 bases. The germline CDR1 and CDR2 sequences are SGHRS and YFSETQ. CDR3 length equals 14 residues. The junction had 3 bases not matched to a gene; V was cut back by 2 bases and J by 5 bases. The CDR3 here is CASSLGQGGTEAFF. CDR3 DNA: TGCGCCAGCAGCTTAGGACAGGGGGGAACTGAAGCTTTCTTT.

V is TRBV27 and J is TRBJ2-7, with D unclear. This CDR3 comprises 13 residues. The V gene's germline CDR1 is MNHEY and CDR2 SMNVEV (reference sequence). V lost 2 bases to trimming and J lost 4 bases, with 9 bases between them. The CDR3 coding sequence is TGTGCCAGCAGTTTAAGGGTTGGGTACGAGCAGTACTTC. The encoded protein is CASSLRVGYEQYF.

The rearrangement links TRBV5-1 to TRBJ1-2; 7 nucleotides agree with TRBD1. V trimming: 0 bases; J trimming: 2 bases; junction bases outside the gene matches: 4. This CDR3 spans 15 amino acids. The germline CDR1 and CDR2 sequences are SGHRS and YFSETQ. CDR3 loop: CASSLDPGQNYGYTF. The DNA for the CDR3 is TGCGCCAGCAGCTTGGACCCGGGACAGAACTATGGCTACACCTTC.

The chain couples TRBV6-6 to TRBJ2-1; 10 positions agree with TRBD1. The V gene end was trimmed by 2 bases and the J gene end by 10 bases; junction bases not matched to a gene: 11. CDR1 and CDR2 from the germline V gene are MNHNY and SVGAGI (reference sequence). The CDR3 extends over 16 amino acids. Here the CDR3 reads CASSYPQGQGTGEQFF. For the CDR3, the DNA is TGTGCCAGCAGTTACCCTCAGGGACAGGGGACGGGCGAGCAGTTCTTC.

The chain combines TRBV9 with TRBJ1-2, with a tentative D call TRBD1 (6 bases). Trimming pared 0 bases from V and 3 bases from J, leaving 15 bases between. Germline V CDR1 and CDR2: SGDLS, YYNGEE. This CDR3 is 16 amino acids long. The CDR3 sequence is CASSVGGGMKHYGYTF. DNA for the CDR3: TGTGCCAGCAGCGTAGGAGGGGGGATGAAGCACTATGGCTACACCTTC.

Regarding this clone: The sample carries other DNA sequences with the same CDR3. The V and J genes are TRBV6-1 and TRBJ2-7; unclear D gene. Germline CDR1 and CDR2: MNHNS and SASEGT. V lost 7 bases to trimming and J lost 7 bases, with 20 bases between them. CDR3 length equals 14 residues. The CDR3 loop reads CASTPPTFGYEQYF. CDR3 DNA sequence: TGTGCCAGCACCCCCCCGACATTCGGCTATGAGCAGTACTTC.

The chain is built from TRBV29-1 and TRBJ1-2, with unresolved D. Germline V CDR1 and CDR2: SQVTM, ANQGSEA. V shed 5 bases and J shed 8 bases, with 15 bases lying between them. This CDR3 comprises 12 residues. For the CDR3, the DNA is TGCAGCGTTCTCCTTCGGGGATTCGGCTACACCTTC. Translating gives CSVLLRGFGYTF. Supplemented by reference TRBV29-1 and TRBJ1-2, the full variable domain reads SAVISQKPSRDICQRGTSLTIQCQVDSQVTMMFWYRQQPGQSLTLIATANQGSEATYESGFVIDKFPISRPNLTFSTLTVSNMSPEDSSIYLCSVLLRGFGYTFGSGTRLTVV.

This chain uses TRBV28 with TRBJ1-1; unclear D gene. This CDR3 comprises 15 residues. The germline V gene encodes CDR1 MDHEN and CDR2 SYDVKM. Deletions cut 11 bases from V and 0 bases from J, with 19 bases between. The CDR3 protein is CAVKLVGFMNTEAFF. CDR3 nucleotides: TGTGCCGTAAAATTGGTCGGATTCATGAACACTGAAGCTTTCTTT. The variable domain in full, completed from reference TRBV28 and TRBJ1-1, reads DVKVTQSSRYLVKRTGEKVFLECVQDMDHENMFWYRQDPGLGLRLIYFSYDVKMKEKGDIPEGYSVSREKKERFSLILESASTNQTSMYLCAVKLVGFMNTEAFFGQGTRLTVV.

The chain joins TRBV19 to TRBJ1-5; D ambiguous. Germline values: CDR1 LNHDA, CDR2 SQIVND (reference sequence). The CDR3 sequence is 15 residues long. V was trimmed by 6 bases and J by 2 bases, leaving 14 bases between them. CDR3 sequence reads: CASRAARMGNQPQHF. The CDR3 DNA reads TGTGCCAGTAGGGCTGCTAGGATGGGCAATCAGCCCCAGCATTTT.

The chain carries TRBV23-1 and TRBJ1-4; unclear D gene. TRBV23-1 is flagged as an ORF with uncertain function. V lost 0 bases and J lost 0, with 11 bases in between. The CDR3 spans 17 residues. The chain's CDR3 is CASSQSDGDSTNEKLFF. The CDR3, as DNA: TGCGCCAGCAGTCAATCGGATGGTGATTCAACTAATGAAAAACTGTTTTTT.

A single count supports this clone. This chain links TRBV6-5 with TRBJ1-4, with 8 nucleotides matching TRBD1. This CDR3 region has 14 residues. V was clipped by 6 bases and J by 11 bases; unmatched bases: 11. In germline, CDR1 is MNHEY, CDR2 SVGAGI. The CDR3 here is CASSPPGQEGKLFF. For the CDR3, the DNA is TGTGCCAGCAGCCCTCCGGGACAGGAAGGGAAACTGTTTTTT.

The V gene is TRBV9, the J gene TRBJ2-7; D call uncertain. This CDR3 region has 18 residues. V lost 3 bases, J lost 5 bases, and 27 bases lay in between. From germline, CDR1 is SGDLS and CDR2 YYNGEE. In nucleotides, the CDR3 is TGTGCCAGCAGCGCCGACCTTTCCACCTCCCATAGGATTGACGAGCAGTACTTC. This gives the protein CASSADLSTSHRIDEQYF.

This clone occurred a few times. The V gene is TRBV30, the J gene TRBJ1-5; D is undetermined. This CDR3 comprises 14 residues. The germline CDR1 and CDR2 sequences are GTSNPN and SVGIG (reference sequence). Trimming left V 2 bases short and J 1 base short, with 9 bases between. The CDR3 reads CAWSSRVSNQPQHF. CDR3 DNA sequence: TGTGCCTGGAGTAGTAGGGTAAGCAATCAGCCCCAGCATTTT. Looking up the rest from reference TRBV30 and TRBJ1-5 gives the full variable domain: SQTIHQWPATLVQPVGSPLSLECTVEGTSNPNLYWYRQAAGRGLQLLFYSVGIGQISSEVPQNLSASRPQDRQFILSSKKLLLSDSGFYLCAWSSRVSNQPQHFGDGTRLSIL.

The genes are TRBV19 and TRBJ1-1; D is possibly TRBD1 (5 bases). The CDR3 contains 12 residues. Germline CDR1 is LNHDA and CDR2 is SQIVND (reference sequence). Trimming removed 6 bases at V and 3 bases at J, with 8 bases between. DNA for the CDR3: TGTGCCAGTAGGGGGGAGTACACTGAAGCTTTCTTT. This codes for CASRGEYTEAFF. Filled out from reference TRBV19 and TRBJ1-1, the complete variable domain reads DGGITQSPKYLFRKEGQNVTLSCEQNLNHDAMYWYRQDPGQGLRLIYYSQIVNDFQKGDIAEGYSVSREKKESFPLTVTSAQKNPTAFYLCASRGEYTEAFFGQGTRLTVV.

The chain combines TRBV5-8 with TRBJ1-2; perhaps TRBD1 as D (6 bases). The CDR3 length is 13 residues. The germline gives CDR1 SGHTS, CDR2 YDEGEE. Between the trimmed V and J ends, which lost 0 bases and 8 bases, there was a span of 11 bases. CDR3 amino acids: CASSLARGRGYTF. The CDR3 DNA reads TGTGCCAGCAGCTTGGCCAGGGGCCGCGGCTACACCTTC.

The V and J genes are TRBV11-3 and TRBJ2-5, with 10 positions matching TRBD2. V dropped 1 base and J dropped 2; count of bases not matched to a gene: 10. CDR1 is SGHNT, CDR2 YENEEA, per germline. This CDR3 has 18 residues. DNA of the CDR3: TGTGCCAGCAGCTTAGGGGAGTCTAGCGGGGGTTATCAAGAGACCCAGTACTTC. It codes for CASSLGESSGGYQETQYF.